The source of this T cell receptor (beta chain) is a study of cytomegalovirus exposure and HLA in healthy donors. The CDR3 runs to 15 residues. Per the germline V gene, CDR1 is LGHNT and CDR2 is FRNRAP. V lost 6 bases and J lost 2; bases outside the gene matches: 3. Vbeta (60) and Jbeta (13) primers were used in the PCR. The data were produced by immunoSEQ multiplex PCR, yet TCRdb's version contains in-frame clones alone and is incomplete. In the table there are some 150,000 clones, roughly 77% of which are singletons. Donors were ostensibly healthy at sampling, although undocumented immune exposures were probable.

Sequenced sample: PBMCs. This TCR was recovered from a human donor in good health. V usage is TRBV12-5 and J usage is TRBJ2-2; TRBD1 matches at 10 bases. CDR3 bases: TGTGCTAGTGGCCTGACAGGGGGCAACACCGGGGAGCTGTTTTTT. Protein: CASGLTGGNTGELFF.